The clone carrying this T cell receptor beta chain was picked up one time. Its antigen remains unknown. The repertoire was sequenced with immunoSEQ multiplex PCR; TCRdb's copy has only in-frame clones and lacks some. The table records around 15,000 clones, 50% of them present only once. Described treatment: 15 Gy SBRT to primary tumor, nephrectomy 4 weeks later. Nephrectomy followed 15 Gy stereotactic body radiation by 4 weeks. The sample is drawn from a study of radiation and T cells in renal cell carcinoma. Regarding the study as a whole: In blood, top tumor clones expanded by 2 weeks, shrinking by 4.

Source: tumor tissue, taken from a patient whose treatment included radiotherapy and nephrectomy. This sequence originates from an older woman with renal cell carcinoma.

CDR3: CASSVGFGGPREDTQYF. CDR3 DNA sequence: TGTGCCAGCAGCGTAGGCTTTGGGGGGCCGAGGGAAGATACGCAGTATTTT. The chain uses TRBV9 and TRBJ2-3; D might be TRBD1 or TRBD2, each matching 6 bases. This CDR3 region has 17 residues. Germline CDR1 and CDR2: SGDLS and YYNGEE. V lost 0 bases, J lost 5 bases, and 19 bases lay in between.